The 21 T cell receptor beta chains in this list originate from one sample, sequenced in a study of CD8+CD57+ T cells in acquired aplastic anemia. The sequenced patients had an expansion of CD8+CD57+ cells seen by flow cytometry. Genomic DNA constituted the template upon which TCR beta VDJ and CDR3 profiling was performed. MiXCR, applied by TCRdb to the reads, yields one record per CDR3 protein. The sample shows under 200,000 distinct CDR3 sequences, about half of them seen only once. The sequencing input was sorted CD4+, CD8+, or CD8+CD57+ T cells (not recorded which) from PBMCs. The receptor source for this set is a human donor with aplastic anemia.

This clonotype was counted ten times or more. The genes are TRBV3-1 and TRBJ1-2; D is unclear. The germline V gene has CDR1 LGHDT and CDR2 YNNKEL (reference sequence). V lost 0 bases and J 6 bases, leaving 11 bases between the germline ends. The CDR3 contains 14 residues. The CDR3 DNA reads as TGTGCCAGCAGCCAAGACAGGCCTTTGGATGGCTACACCTTC. It yields the protein CASSQDRPLDGYTF.

The chain links TRBV6-1 to TRBJ2-7; TRBD1 matches at 8 bases. V dropped 6 bases and J dropped 2; count of bases not matched to a gene: 12. This CDR3 has 16 residues. CDR1 is MNHNS and CDR2 is SASEGT in the germline V gene. CDR3 coding DNA: TGTGCCAGCAGGCGACAAGGACAGGGAGGTACCTACGAGCAGTACTTC. Protein: CASRRQGQGGTYEQYF.

The chain couples TRBV24-1 to TRBJ2-1; no clear D gene. The CDR3 has 15 amino acids. The V end lost 4 bases, the J end lost 3 bases, and 12 bases lay between the germline ends. Germline CDR1 reads KGHDR; CDR2 reads SFDVKD. CDR3 nucleotides: TGTGCCACCAGTGACCGAAGGGAAGTCTACAATGAGCAGTTCTTC. Amino acids: CATSDRREVYNEQFF.

The gene calls are TRBV20-1 and TRBJ2-5; D possibly uses TRBD1 or TRBD2 (5 bases each). Germline CDR1 reads DFQATT; CDR2 reads SNEGSKA (reference sequence). The CDR3 sequence is 13 residues long. V lost 3 bases to trimming and J lost 6 bases, with 14 bases between them. The CDR3 region is CSARDMGEQTQYF. Written as DNA, the CDR3 is TGCAGTGCTAGGGATATGGGGGAACAGACCCAGTACTTC.

This clonotype has a handful of counts. The chain carries TRBV5-1 and TRBJ2-4, with 14 bases lining up with TRBD2. Trimming removed 3 bases from V and 1 base from J; junction bases left unmatched: 6. The CDR3 has 18 residues. CDR1 and CDR2 from the germline V gene are SGHRS and YFSETQ. The CDR3 region has the DNA TGCGCCAGCAGCTCGACTAGCGGGGGGGCCGTGGCCAAAAACATTCAGTACTTC. This encodes CASSSTSGGAVAKNIQYF.

For this clonotype: This could be a read error, since a much larger clone is one nucleotide away. The V call is TRBV6-1, the J call TRBJ1-5; D is ambiguous. CDR1 and CDR2 from the germline V gene are MNHNS and SASEGT. This CDR3 region has 11 residues. The V and J ends lost 2 bases and 5 bases respectively, with 1 base between them. The CDR3 spells CASSEYQPQHF. CDR3 DNA: TGTGCCAGCAGTGAATATCAGCCCCAGCATTTT.

The V and J genes are TRBV25-1 and TRBJ1-4, with TRBD1 matching 8 bases. Germline values: CDR1 MGHDK, CDR2 SYGVNS. The CDR3 loop spans 15 amino acids. J was trimmed by 4 bases and V by 4 bases; bases with no gene match: 5. CDR3 nucleotides: TGTGCCAGCAGTGGGATGACAGGGGTTAATGAAAAACTGTTTTTT. It codes for CASSGMTGVNEKLFF.

The gene calls are TRBV20-1 and TRBJ2-5; 9 nucleotides agree with TRBD2. This CDR3 is built from 14 residues. The J segment lost 3 bases and the V segment lost 5 bases, leaving 7 bases of the junction unmatched. Germline V gives CDR1 DFQATT, CDR2 SNEGSKA (reference sequence). The CDR3 loop reads CSAGVGLAEETQYF. In nucleotides, the CDR3 is TGCAGTGCTGGCGTGGGACTAGCAGAAGAGACCCAGTACTTC.

The gene calls are TRBV20-1 and TRBJ1-6; the match to TRBD1 covers 7 bases. The ends lost 6 bases at V and 7 bases at J; junction bases unmatched: 6. CDR3 length: 13 amino acids. The germline V gene has CDR1 DFQATT and CDR2 SNEGSKA (reference sequence). The CDR3 bases are TGCAGTGCCCACAGGGGCCGCAATTCACCCCTCCACTTT. Translating it yields CSAHRGRNSPLHF.

In this sample, this clonotype turned up many times. J is TRBJ2-3 and V is TRBV20-1, with TRBD2 matching 8 bases. The CDR3 contains 15 residues. V was clipped by 6 bases and J by 2 bases; unmatched bases: 10. Germline CDR1 DFQATT, CDR2 SNEGSKA (reference sequence). In DNA, the CDR3 is TGCAGTGCGTATAGGACCGGGGGGGCCACAGATACGCAGTATTTT. Amino acid sequence: CSAYRTGGATDTQYF.

This rearrangement joins TRBV10-3 to TRBJ2-6; possible D gene TRBD1, 6 bases. The V end lost 3 bases, the J end lost 2 bases, and 20 bases lay between the germline ends. Germline V gene sequence: CDR1 ENHRY, CDR2 SYGVKD. This CDR3 is built from 19 residues. CDR3 nucleotide sequence: TGTGCCATCAGTGATCAGGACAGACAGTCTCTACCTGGGGCCAACGTCCTGACTTTC. It codes for CAISDQDRQSLPGANVLTF.

In this sample, this clonotype turned up many times. CDR3 nucleotide sequence: TGTGCCAGCAGGGGACAGTACGAGCAGTACTTC. This gives the protein CASRGQYEQYF. The V gene is TRBV6-1, the J gene TRBJ2-7; 7 bases agree with TRBD1. The length of the CDR3 is 11 residues. The germline V gene has CDR1 MNHNS and CDR2 SASEGT. V was pared by 6 bases and J by 4 bases, with 0 bases of the junction left unmatched.

This clonotype was seen a few times. The chain is built from TRBV20-1 and TRBJ1-2; D is uncertain. CDR1 is DFQATT and CDR2 is SNEGSKA in the germline V gene (reference sequence). The CDR3 length is 11 residues. V lost 3 bases and J 8 bases, leaving 10 bases between the germline ends. CDR3 sequence (DNA): TGCAGTGCTAGTCTCTTACGAGGCTACACCTTC. It yields the protein CSASLLRGYTF.

The genes are TRBV7-3 and TRBJ1-1; the D is unclear. Germline V gene data show CDR1 as SGHTA and CDR2 as FQGTGA. CDR3 length: 15 amino acids. Trimming took 3 bases from V and 1 from J, leaving 12 bases between them. CDR3 DNA: TGTGCCAGCAGCTTCCCGGGAGGCGGGAACACTGAAGCTTTCTTT. It specifies CASSFPGGGNTEAFF.

This clonotype was found many times. The chain employs TRBV6-1 and TRBJ1-2; the match to TRBD1 covers 10 bases. Germline CDR1 is MNHNS and CDR2 is SASEGT. The ends lost 2 bases at V and 6 bases at J; junction bases unmatched: 3. The length of the CDR3 is 14 residues. CDR3 amino acids: CASSERTGGDGYTF. CDR3 DNA sequence: TGTGCCAGCAGTGAAAGGACAGGGGGGGATGGCTACACCTTC.

This clonotype occurred many times. V usage is TRBV19 and J usage is TRBJ2-1; D call uncertain. The V gene's germline CDR1 is LNHDA and CDR2 SQIVND (reference sequence). The V end was cut by 1 base, the J end by 8 bases, with 12 bases between. The CDR3 has 14 residues. CDR3 nucleotides: TGTGCCAGTAGTATAGGACACCCTAGGGATGAGCAGTTCTTC. Its translation: CASSIGHPRDEQFF.

This clonotype was seen ten or more times. The chain employs TRBV20-1 and TRBJ2-5; no definite D call. V lost 3 bases and J lost 4, with 15 bases in between. The germline CDR1 and CDR2 sequences are DFQATT and SNEGSKA (reference sequence). This CDR3 contains 14 residues. CDR3: CSARPSGRGETQYF. As DNA, the CDR3 is TGCAGTGCTAGGCCCTCCGGCCGAGGAGAGACCCAGTACTTC.

V is TRBV24-1 and J is TRBJ2-1; D ambiguous. The V gene lost 6 bases and the J gene lost 0 bases, with 14 bases spanning the gap. Germline values: CDR1 KGHDR, CDR2 SFDVKD. CDR3 length: 16 amino acids. The CDR3 protein is CATSMVGPSSYNEQFF. DNA for the CDR3: TGTGCCACCAGTATGGTAGGGCCTAGCTCCTACAATGAGCAGTTCTTC.

The chain uses TRBV19 and TRBJ1-2, with D possibly TRBD1 on 6 matching bases. The V end was cut by 2 bases, the J end by 3 bases, with 10 bases between. Germline-derived CDR1 and CDR2 are LNHDA and SQIVND (reference sequence). The CDR3 runs to 14 residues. The CDR3 coding sequence is TGTGCCAGTAGTATACGGGACACCTACTATGGCTACACCTTC. Translating it yields CASSIRDTYYGYTF.

This clonotype was counted at least ten times. The chain has TRBV9 and TRBJ1-2; weak D call: TRBD1 (6 bases). The CDR3 loop spans 16 amino acids. Germline loops: CDR1 SGDLS, CDR2 YYNGEE. The ends were cut back, 0 bases at V and 4 bases at J, with 16 bases in the middle. The CDR3 coding sequence is TGTGCCAGCAGCGTAGAAGGGGGGAGTGGGAGCTATGGCTACACCTTC. Protein product: CASSVEGGSGSYGYTF.

The V call is TRBV15, the J call TRBJ1-3; TRBD1 matches at 9 bases. CDR1 and CDR2 (germline): LNHNV, YYDKDF (reference sequence). The CDR3 is made up of 15 amino acids. The V gene end was trimmed by 1 base and the J gene end by 2 bases; junction bases not matched to a gene: 0. The CDR3 nucleotides are TGTGCCACCAGCAGAGGGACAGGGGCTGGAAACACCATATATTTT. The encoded protein is CATSRGTGAGNTIYF.